The TCR beta chain under discussion was sequenced for a study of early T cells in non-severe SARS-CoV-2 infection. Study details: It was bulk RNA from unsorted whole blood that was sequenced, and the chains were unpaired. Findings and caveats of the study: Missing private and CD4 specificities, VDJdb matching favored anti-spike CD8 responses.

This CDR3 region has 14 residues. The germline V gene encodes CDR1 MRHNA and CDR2 SNTAGT. V was cut by 6 bases and J by 4 bases, with 14 bases left in between. Molecules of cDNA were individually given unique molecular identifiers that were attached to them. TCRdb called the 5' RACE reads again in MiXCR, with one record for every CDR3 protein. Of under 70,000 distinct CDR3 sequences listed, approximately 15% are singletons. A remark on this clonotype: What it binds is unknown.

The genes are TRBV6-4 and TRBJ2-3; the D is unclear. This specimen consisted of whole blood, obtained at baseline. The sequence came from an adult who was a healthcare worker with PCR-confirmed SARS-CoV-2 infection or an uninfected control (not recorded which). The CDR3 sequence: CASSLGDSSDTQYF. The DNA for the CDR3 is TGTGCCAGCAGCCTCGGAGATAGTTCAGATACGCAGTATTTT.